The 19 T cell receptor beta chains reported below all come from one sample, sequenced in a study of control samples from healthy donors and cancer patients. Clones were sequenced by immunoSEQ multiplex PCR, and TCRdb holds only the in-frame ones, with some missing. The repertoire holds about 250,000 clones, with approximately 80% as singletons. Source material: PBMCs. The receptors stem from a woman aged 60-75 years with lung cancer.

The chain uses TRBV7-2 and TRBJ1-2; 7 bases agree with TRBD1. Per the germline V gene, CDR1 is SGHTA and CDR2 is FQGNSA. CDR3 length: 13 amino acids. V gave up 5 bases and J gave up 2 bases; unmatched junction bases: 2. The CDR3 DNA is TGTGCCAGCAGCGAACAGGGGAACTATGGCTACACCTTC. Its translation: CASSEQGNYGYTF.

The rearrangement links TRBV24-1 to TRBJ2-7; perhaps TRBD2 as D (6 bases). In germline, CDR1 is KGHDR, CDR2 SFDVKD. The germline V and J ends were trimmed by 3 bases and 4 bases, with 12 bases remaining between them. The CDR3 totals 14 residues. CDR3 region: CATSDPGTAYEQYF. In nucleotides, the CDR3 is TGTGCCACCAGTGATCCCGGGACTGCGTACGAGCAGTACTTC.

V and J are TRBV2 and TRBJ1-2, with D maybe TRBD1 (5 bases). The ends were cut back, 6 bases at V and 6 bases at J, with 23 bases in the middle. This CDR3 spans 16 amino acids. Per germline, CDR1 SNHLY and CDR2 FYNNEI. As DNA, the CDR3 is TGTGCCAGCAGCTCCGGTAGGGGCGCTTTCGGTCATGGCTACACCTTC. This gives the protein CASSSGRGAFGHGYTF.

The J gene is TRBJ1-4, the V gene TRBV4-1; D unclear. The CDR3 totals 15 residues. Germline V CDR1 and CDR2: MGHRA, YSYEKL. V was cut by 0 bases and J by 7 bases, with 12 bases left in between. This chain's CDR3 is CASSQEAGLGEKLFF. CDR3 DNA sequence: TGCGCCAGCAGCCAAGAGGCGGGCCTAGGTGAAAAACTGTTTTTT.

A word on this clone: Within the sample, other DNA sequences also encode this same CDR3. DNA for the CDR3: TGCGCCAGCAGCCGGGACCAAGGCACAGATACGCAGTATTTT. Protein product: CASSRDQGTDTQYF. The rearrangement links TRBV5-1 to TRBJ2-3; D may be TRBD1 or TRBD2 (5 bases each). The CDR3 length is 14 residues. In germline, CDR1 is SGHRS, CDR2 YFSETQ. With 4 bases removed from V and 1 base from J, the gap between germline ends came to 10 bases.

This clone was seen a handful of times. The chain combines TRBV30 with TRBJ1-2; D unresolved. V was clipped by 2 bases and J by 7 bases, with 8 bases between them. CDR1 GTSNPN and CDR2 SVGIG come from the germline V gene (reference sequence). This CDR3 comprises 11 residues. CDR3 in DNA: TGTGCCTGGAGTCTAGGGAGTGGCTACACCTTC. Its protein is CAWSLGSGYTF. The full variable domain, rest sourced from reference TRBV30 and TRBJ1-2, is SQTIHQWPATLVQPVGSPLSLECTVEGTSNPNLYWYRQAAGRGLQLLFYSVGIGQISSEVPQNLSASRPQDRQFILSSKKLLLSDSGFYLCAWSLGSGYTFGSGTRLTVV.

The V and J genes are TRBV19 and TRBJ1-4, with D tentatively TRBD1 (6 bases). Trimming pared 6 bases from V and 5 bases from J, leaving 13 bases between. Per germline, CDR1 LNHDA and CDR2 SQIVND (reference sequence). This CDR3 contains 14 residues. The CDR3 sequence is CASRQQGGNEKLFF. The CDR3 nucleotides are TGTGCCAGTAGGCAACAGGGTGGAAATGAAAAACTGTTTTTT.

The sample holds a few counts of this clone. V gene TRBV5-5 combines with J gene TRBJ2-1, with 12 bases lining up with TRBD2. V trimming: 1 base; J trimming: 2 bases; junction bases outside the gene matches: 7. CDR1 is SGHKS and CDR2 is YYEKEE in the germline V gene (reference sequence). The CDR3 sequence is 18 residues long. CDR3: CASSLLQLAGGPYNEQFF. CDR3 nucleotides: TGTGCCAGCAGCTTGCTCCAACTAGCGGGAGGACCCTACAATGAGCAGTTCTTC. The variable domain in full, with the rest retrieved from reference TRBV5-5 and TRBJ2-1, is DAGVTQSPTHLIKTRGQQVTLRCSPISGHKSVSWYQQVLGQGPQFIFQYYEKEERGRGNFPDRFSARQFPNYSSELNVNALLLGDSALYLCASSLLQLAGGPYNEQFFGPGTRLTVL.

The gene calls are TRBV7-3 and TRBJ2-1, with 9 bases identical to TRBD2. This CDR3 is 13 amino acids long. Germline V gives CDR1 SGHTA, CDR2 FQGTGA. The trim removed 5 bases at V and 8 bases at J, leaving 4 bases unmatched. The CDR3 region is CASSTSGWDEQFF. CDR3 nucleotide sequence: TGTGCCAGCAGCACTAGCGGGTGGGATGAGCAGTTCTTC.

The chain combines TRBV5-4 with TRBJ2-1, with TRBD2 matching over 12 bases. This CDR3 has 17 residues. Germline V lookup: CDR1 SGHNT, CDR2 YYREEE (reference sequence). The junction had 8 bases not matched to a gene; V was cut back by 1 base and J by 6 bases. Here the CDR3 DNA reads TGTGCCAGCAGCTTGTTTGCTAGCGGGGGGGCCGGCAATGAGCAGTTCTTC. Translating gives CASSLFASGGAGNEQFF.

The gene calls are TRBV5-1 and TRBJ2-5; the D gene is possibly TRBD1 (6 bases). The CDR3 contains 14 residues. V was cut by 4 bases and J by 1 base, with 11 bases left in between. Germline V lookup: CDR1 SGHRS, CDR2 YFSETQ. CDR3 coding DNA: TGCGCCAGCAGCCCTGGACAGCCCCAAGAGACCCAGTACTTC. This translates into CASSPGQPQETQYF.

V and J are TRBV10-3 and TRBJ1-1; D is ambiguous. The CDR3 extends over 15 amino acids. From germline, CDR1 is ENHRY and CDR2 SYGVKD. V lost 6 bases to trimming and J lost 0 bases, with 14 bases between them. The CDR3 DNA is TGTGCCATCAGAAACGGGGTGATCCTGAACACTGAAGCTTTCTTT. This sequence encodes CAIRNGVILNTEAFF.

This clone was seen a handful of times. The CDR3 loop reads CASTRGGIEETQYF. For the CDR3, the DNA is TGCGCCAGCACCCGCGGGGGCATTGAGGAGACCCAGTACTTC. The rearrangement joins TRBV5-1 to TRBJ2-5, with a weak D call TRBD2 (7 bases). The CDR3 spans 14 residues. Trimming stripped 6 bases from V and 5 bases from J, with 17 bases between. Germline CDR1 and CDR2: SGHRS and YFSETQ.

The chain is built from TRBV12-3 or TRBV12-4 and TRBJ2-7; D is unclear. The CDR3 has 11 amino acids. Deletions cut 5 bases from V and 3 bases from J, with 5 bases between. CDR3 loop: CASSALYEQYF. The CDR3 bases are TGTGCCAGCAGTGCCCTCTACGAGCAGTACTTC.

The gene calls are TRBV6-5 and TRBJ2-7, with 11 bases fitting TRBD2. With V trimmed by 6 bases and J by 4 bases, 8 bases remained unmatched. CDR1 is MNHEY and CDR2 is SVGAGI in the germline V gene. The CDR3 totals 15 residues. For the CDR3, the DNA is TGTGCCAGCAGGCCAACTAGCGGGAGTTTGTACGAGCAGTACTTC. Encoded protein: CASRPTSGSLYEQYF.

CDR3 nucleotide sequence: TGCGCCAGCAGCCGGACTGGTATGGGCGGGGAGCTGTTTTTT. Amino acids: CASSRTGMGGELFF. The chain has TRBV4-1 and TRBJ2-2, with D possibly matching TRBD2 (5 bases). The V and J ends lost 4 bases and 7 bases respectively, with 13 bases between them. CDR3 length: 14 amino acids. Germline V CDR1 and CDR2: MGHRA, YSYEKL.

This sequence joins TRBV19 and TRBJ2-5, with D perhaps TRBD2 (6 bases). Germline CDR1 and CDR2: LNHDA and SQIVND (reference sequence). The CDR3 covers 14 residues. The germline V and J ends were trimmed by 1 base and 4 bases, with 10 bases remaining between them. The CDR3 region is CASSIVGGAETQYF. For the CDR3, the DNA is TGTGCCAGTAGTATAGTCGGGGGAGCAGAGACCCAGTACTTC.

The V gene is TRBV12-3 or TRBV12-4, the J gene TRBJ1-2; D gene ambiguous. CDR3 length equals 13 residues. The ends were cut back, 6 bases at V and 8 bases at J, with 16 bases in the middle. In DNA form, the CDR3 reads TGTGCCAGCAGATCAGGAGGACCAGGAGGCTACACCTTC. It is translated as CASRSGGPGGYTF.

This chain connects TRBV9 to TRBJ2-2, with unresolved D. V lost 0 bases, J lost 7 bases, and 13 bases lay in between. Germline CDR1 and CDR2: SGDLS and YYNGEE. The CDR3 runs 15 residues. The DNA for the CDR3 is TGTGCCAGCAGCGTAGCTCCCGCCGCGATCGGGGAGCTGTTTTTT. Protein product: CASSVAPAAIGELFF.